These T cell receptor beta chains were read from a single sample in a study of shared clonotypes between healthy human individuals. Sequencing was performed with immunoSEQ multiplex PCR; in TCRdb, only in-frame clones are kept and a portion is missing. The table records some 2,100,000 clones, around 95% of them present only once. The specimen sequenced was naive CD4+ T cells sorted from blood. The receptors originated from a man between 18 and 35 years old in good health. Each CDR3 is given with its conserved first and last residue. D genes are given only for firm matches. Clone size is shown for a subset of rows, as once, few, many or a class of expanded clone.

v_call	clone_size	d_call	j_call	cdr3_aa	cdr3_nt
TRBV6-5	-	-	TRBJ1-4	CASSVADGGNEKLFF	TGTGCCAGCAGTGTGGCGGACGGCGGGAATGAAAAACTGTTTTTT
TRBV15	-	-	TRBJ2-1	CATSSEGGNEQFF	TGTGCCACCAGCTCCGAGGGGGGCAATGAGCAGTTCTTC
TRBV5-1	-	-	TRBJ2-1	CASSTRRGTEDNEQFF	TGCGCCAGCAGCACTCGACGGGGGACTGAGGACAATGAGCAGTTCTTC
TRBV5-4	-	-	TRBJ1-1	CASSTGLGDTEAFF	TGTGCCAGCAGCACAGGGTTGGGGGACACTGAAGCTTTCTTT
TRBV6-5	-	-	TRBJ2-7	CASSRDRSEQYF	TGTGCCAGCAGCCGAGACCGTAGCGAGCAGTACTTC
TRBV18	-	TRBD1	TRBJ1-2	CASSPTGQGVYGYTF	TGTGCCAGCTCACCAACTGGACAGGGCGTCTATGGCTACACCTTC
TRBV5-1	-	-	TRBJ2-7	CASRAPGYEQYF	TGCGCCAGCAGGGCACCAGGGTACGAGCAGTACTTC
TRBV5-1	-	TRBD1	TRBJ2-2	CASSQQGASTGELFF	TGCGCCAGCAGCCAACAGGGGGCATCGACCGGGGAGCTGTTTTTT
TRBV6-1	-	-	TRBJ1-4	CATSRDDSYKLFF	TGTGCCACATCGAGGGATGACAGTTATAAACTGTTTTTT
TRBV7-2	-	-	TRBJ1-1	CASSLDPNTEAFF	TGTGCCAGCAGCTTAGATCCGAACACTGAAGCTTTCTTT
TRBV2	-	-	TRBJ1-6	CASREDRLYSPLHF	TGTGCCAGCAGGGAAGACAGACTATATTCACCCCTCCACTTT
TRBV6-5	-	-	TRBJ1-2	CASSPTPRGNYGYTF	TGTGCCAGCAGTCCCACCCCCCGGGGTAACTATGGCTACACCTTC
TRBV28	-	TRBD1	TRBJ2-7	CASSQPGQGTYEQYF	TGTGCCAGCAGCCAGCCAGGACAGGGGACCTACGAGCAGTACTTC
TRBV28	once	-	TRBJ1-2	CASSLTDGNGYTF	TGTGCCAGCAGTTTGACCGATGGCAATGGCTACACCTTC
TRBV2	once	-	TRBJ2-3	CASSDNPIGNTQYF	TGTGCCAGCAGCGATAATCCGATTGGCAATACGCAGTATTTT
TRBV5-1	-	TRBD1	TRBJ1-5	CASSLTGVSNQPQHF	TGCGCCAGCAGCCTGACAGGGGTTTCCAATCAGCCCCAGCATTTT